A single sample is the source of the 26 T cell receptor beta chains below, sequenced in a study of identical twins. TCRdb analysed the 5' RACE reads with MiXCR anew, one entry per CDR3 protein. The sample holds roughly 290,000 distinct CDR3 sequences; roughly 9.7% are singletons and the top ten take about 7.1%. These same records also appear under a second study, on yellow fever vaccine responses in identical twins.

Sequencing used CD8+ T cells sorted from blood. The source is a woman under 30 in good health.

This clonotype was observed a handful of times. The CDR3 spells CASSLAPLGTAKNIQYF. Here the CDR3 DNA reads TGTGCCAGCAGCTTAGCCCCCTTGGGGACGGCCAAAAACATTCAGTACTTC. V gene TRBV7-9 combines with J gene TRBJ2-4; D may match TRBD1 or TRBD2 (5 bases each). Trimming took 0 bases from V and 1 from J, leaving 13 bases between them. The CDR3 runs to 17 residues. Germline V gene data show CDR1 as SEHNR and CDR2 as FQNEAQ (reference sequence). Filled out from reference TRBV7-9 and TRBJ2-4, the complete variable domain reads DTGVSQNPRHKITKRGQNVTFRCDPISEHNRLYWYRQTLGQGPEFLTYFQNEAQLEKSRLLSDRFSAERPKGSFSTLEIQRTEQGDSAMYLCASSLAPLGTAKNIQYFGAGTRLSVL.

This clonotype was observed a handful of times. This rearrangement joins TRBV7-2 to TRBJ2-1; 8 bases are shared with TRBD1. The ends lost 10 bases at V and 4 bases at J; junction bases unmatched: 6. CDR3 length equals 13 residues. Germline lookup yields CDR1 SGHTA and CDR2 FQGNSA. This CDR3 reads CATGQAKYNEQFF. DNA of the CDR3: TGTGCCACGGGACAGGCTAAATACAATGAGCAGTTCTTC.

This clonotype was observed many times. This chain's CDR3 is CASSLGWSGQETQYF. DNA of the CDR3: TGTGCCAGCAGCTTAGGCTGGAGCGGGCAAGAGACCCAGTACTTC. The gene calls are TRBV7-6 and TRBJ2-5; TRBD2 is a possible D gene (6 bases). Germline values: CDR1 SGHVS, CDR2 FNYEAQ. V was trimmed by 1 base and J by 2 bases, leaving 11 bases between them. This CDR3 comprises 15 residues. The full variable domain, with the rest looked up from reference TRBV7-6 and TRBJ2-5, is GAGVSQSPRYKVTKRGQDVALRCDPISGHVSLYWYRQALGQGPEFLTYFNYEAQQDKSGLPNDRFSAERPEGSISTLTIQRTEQRDSAMYRCASSLGWSGQETQYFGPGTRLLVL.

This clonotype came up many times. CDR3 amino acids: CASSPPTATLGEQYF. In nucleotides, the CDR3 is TGTGCCAGCAGTCCACCGACAGCCACCCTGGGCGAGCAGTACTTC. The rearrangement joins TRBV12-3 or TRBV12-4 to TRBJ2-7, with a tentative D call TRBD1 (5 bases). The CDR3 consists of 15 residues. Deletions cut 5 bases from V and 6 bases from J, with 20 bases between.

This clonotype was observed many times. This chain joins TRBV12-3 or TRBV12-4 and TRBJ2-1, with a weak D call TRBD1 (6 bases). The CDR3 consists of 16 residues. Trimming took 3 bases from V and 9 from J, leaving 21 bases between them. The CDR3 DNA follows: TGTGCCAGCAGTTTTGGAGTCGGCCCACAGGGTCTTGAGCAGTTCTTC. Protein product: CASSFGVGPQGLEQFF.

This clonotype was counted ten times or more. The chain links TRBV7-9 to TRBJ2-1; the D is unclear. Germline CDR1 reads SEHNR; CDR2 reads FQNEAQ (reference sequence). There are 14 residues in the CDR3. With 2 bases removed from V and 10 bases from J, the gap between germline ends came to 15 bases. CDR3 protein: CASSLHNKLGEQFF. The CDR3 coding sequence is TGTGCCAGCAGCTTACACAACAAGCTCGGCGAGCAGTTCTTC.

Only a few counts were recorded for this clonotype. This rearrangement joins TRBV28 to TRBJ1-1; D ambiguous. Germline assignment: CDR1 MDHEN and CDR2 SYDVKM. This CDR3 has 14 amino acids. Between the trimmed V and J ends, which lost 5 bases and 1 base, there was a span of 11 bases. The CDR3 DNA follows: TGTGCCAGCAGTCCATTCCGCGGGAACACTGAAGCTTTCTTT. It encodes CASSPFRGNTEAFF.

The chain couples TRBV24-1 to TRBJ2-2, with a tentative D call TRBD2 (6 bases). Trimming took off 6 bases at V and 3 bases at J, with 10 bases between the two ends. Germline-derived CDR1 and CDR2 are KGHDR and SFDVKD. The CDR3 is made up of 14 amino acids. Written as DNA, the CDR3 is TGTGCCACCAGTCGGTTAGCGGACACCGGGGAGCTGTTTTTT. This gives the protein CATSRLADTGELFF.

V is TRBV10-3 and J is TRBJ2-1, with D possibly matching TRBD1 (7 bases). There are 16 residues in the CDR3. Germline V gene sequence: CDR1 ENHRY, CDR2 SYGVKD. Trimming left V 10 bases short and J 1 base short, with 20 bases between. CDR3 in amino acids: CATTGVGGQSYNEQFF. The CDR3 DNA is TGTGCCACCACAGGGGTCGGGGGCCAGTCCTACAATGAGCAGTTCTTC.

This clonotype was seen only a few times. The chain combines TRBV20-1 with TRBJ2-7, with 7 bases matching TRBD1. The junction had 8 bases not matched to a gene; V was cut back by 3 bases and J by 3 bases. The length of the CDR3 is 14 residues. CDR1 and CDR2 (germline): DFQATT, SNEGSKA (reference sequence). For the CDR3, the DNA is TGCAGTGCTAGTTCCGGGACAGACAACTACGAGCAGTACTTC. It yields the protein CSASSGTDNYEQYF.

The CDR3 region has the DNA TGTGCCACCAGCATCGCGGGACTGACCTACGAGCAGTACTTC. It translates to CATSIAGLTYEQYF. This sequence joins TRBV15 and TRBJ2-7; TRBD2 might be the D (6 bases). V lost 4 bases, J lost 2 bases, and 12 bases lay in between. Germline lookup yields CDR1 LNHNV and CDR2 YYDKDF (reference sequence). The CDR3 spans 14 residues. Using reference TRBV15 and TRBJ2-7 for the parts outside the CDR3, the full variable domain is DAMVIQNPRYQVTQFGKPVTLSCSQTLNHNVMYWYQQKSSQAPKLLFHYYDKDFNNEADTPDNFQSRRPNTSFCFLDIRSPGLGDTAMYLCATSIAGLTYEQYFGPGTRLTVT.

This clonotype was counted at least ten times. The rearrangement uses TRBV14 and TRBJ2-7, with D possibly being TRBD1 or TRBD2 (5 bases each). Trimming took 4 bases from V and 2 from J, leaving 9 bases between them. The CDR3 length is 13 residues. In germline, CDR1 is SGHDN, CDR2 FVKESK. The chain's CDR3 is CASSPRGAYEQYF. The DNA of the CDR3 is TGTGCCAGCAGCCCCCGAGGGGCCTACGAGCAGTACTTC.

This clonotype was recorded many times. The V call is TRBV6-4, the J call TRBJ2-1; 9 nucleotides align to TRBD2. The CDR3 is 14 amino acids. The V gene's germline CDR1 is MRHNA and CDR2 SNTAGT. The trim removed 0 bases at V and 12 bases at J, leaving 6 bases unmatched. The DNA of the CDR3 is TGTGCCAGCAGTGACTCGGCTAGCGGGATTGGGCAGTTCTTC. The encoded protein is CASSDSASGIGQFF.

In this sample, this clonotype turned up a few times. The chain recombines TRBV11-2 with TRBJ2-7; TRBD2 aligns across 11 bases. The V gene end was trimmed by 1 base and the J gene end by 2 bases; junction bases not matched to a gene: 7. This CDR3 region has 17 residues. The germline V gene encodes CDR1 SGHAT and CDR2 FQNNGV. The CDR3 here is CASSLGGLAERPYEQYF. CDR3 nucleotides: TGTGCCAGCAGCTTAGGGGGACTAGCGGAACGCCCCTACGAGCAGTACTTC.

This clonotype was counted a few times. The chain combines TRBV12-3 or TRBV12-4 with TRBJ2-3, with 9 bases fitting TRBD1. The length of the CDR3 is 16 residues. The trim removed 0 bases at V and 6 bases at J, leaving 7 bases unmatched. CDR3 sequence reads: CASSLARTGDGDTQYF. CDR3 bases: TGTGCCAGCAGTTTAGCGAGGACAGGGGATGGGGATACGCAGTATTTT.

This clonotype was detected many times. This chain joins TRBV29-1 and TRBJ2-2; 11 positions match TRBD1. CDR3 length: 14 residues. V was clipped by 7 bases and J by 3 bases; unmatched bases: 4. In germline, CDR1 is SQVTM, CDR2 ANQGSEA. The DNA of the CDR3 is TGCAGCGCAGGACAGGGGGCCGACACCGGGGAGCTGTTTTTT. It specifies CSAGQGADTGELFF.

This clonotype has a handful of counts. This chain links TRBV5-1 with TRBJ1-1, with TRBD1 matching 9 bases. Unmatched junction bases numbered 6, after V lost 4 bases and J lost 5 bases. The CDR3 totals 14 residues. Germline V gene lookup returns CDR1 SGHRS and CDR2 YFSETQ. CDR3 sequence reads: CASSTGQGWTEAFF. The CDR3 DNA follows: TGCGCCAGCAGCACCGGACAGGGGTGGACTGAAGCTTTCTTT.

The rearrangement joins TRBV20-1 to TRBJ2-7; 7 nucleotides line up with TRBD1. The CDR3 covers 13 residues. The germline V gene has CDR1 DFQATT and CDR2 SNEGSKA (reference sequence). V was clipped by 3 bases and J by 2 bases; unmatched bases: 4. This chain's CDR3 is CSASRQGAYEQYF. The CDR3 DNA reads as TGCAGTGCTAGTCGGCAGGGGGCCTACGAGCAGTACTTC.

This clonotype was seen only a few times. This chain joins TRBV29-1 and TRBJ1-1; D gene unclear. This CDR3 contains 13 residues. Trimming removed 7 bases at V and 0 bases at J, with 12 bases between. The germline CDR1 and CDR2 sequences are SQVTM and ANQGSEA. This CDR3 is CSALGSLNTEAFF. Here the CDR3 DNA reads TGCAGCGCCCTGGGCTCTTTGAACACTGAAGCTTTCTTT.

This clonotype came up a few times. This chain joins TRBV30 and TRBJ1-4; TRBD1 matches 8 bases. Germline CDR1 GTSNPN, CDR2 SVGIG (reference sequence). This CDR3 is built from 11 residues. J was trimmed by 15 bases and V by 2 bases; bases with no gene match: 5. CDR3 nucleotides: TGTGCCTGGAGTTTTGGGACAGGAGTGTTTTTT. It yields the protein CAWSFGTGVFF.

The table lists this clonotype with many counts. The gene calls are TRBV20-1 and TRBJ2-1; D is uncertain. This CDR3 region has 12 residues. The germline V and J ends were trimmed by 0 bases and 5 bases, with 5 bases remaining between them. Germline CDR1 and CDR2: DFQATT and SNEGSKA (reference sequence). This chain's CDR3 is CSARDLDNEQFF. The CDR3 bases are TGCAGTGCTAGAGATCTAGACAATGAGCAGTTCTTC.

This clonotype was detected a few times. The chain recombines TRBV20-1 with TRBJ2-7, with D maybe TRBD2 (5 bases). Germline V gene data show CDR1 as DFQATT and CDR2 as SNEGSKA (reference sequence). CDR3 length: 14 amino acids. V lost 5 bases and J 6 bases, leaving 20 bases between the germline ends. CDR3 nucleotides: TGCAGTGCTCTCCCCCAGATTAGCGCCAGCGAGCAGTACTTC. Translation gives CSALPQISASEQYF.

In this sample, this clonotype turned up many times. The chain couples TRBV4-1 to TRBJ1-2, with D perhaps matching TRBD1 (5 bases). The CDR3 consists of 15 residues. Trimming removed 0 bases at V and 2 bases at J, with 10 bases between. CDR1 and CDR2 (germline): MGHRA, YSYEKL. Here the CDR3 reads CASSQERGMNYGYTF. The DNA for the CDR3 is TGCGCCAGCAGCCAAGAGAGGGGCATGAACTATGGCTACACCTTC.

This clonotype was counted ten times or more. The CDR3 bases are TGTGCCAGCAGCGTACCGGAGACGGGGTCCTTCCATGAGCAGTTCTTC. Translated, it gives CASSVPETGSFHEQFF. The V and J genes are TRBV9 and TRBJ2-1, with D tentatively TRBD2 (5 bases). V shed 1 base and J shed 8 bases, with 19 bases lying between them. The CDR3 is made up of 16 amino acids. CDR1 and CDR2 from the germline V gene are SGDLS and YYNGEE. The full variable domain, its missing parts supplied by reference TRBV9 and TRBJ2-1, is DSGVTQTPKHLITATGQRVTLRCSPRSGDLSVYWYQQSLDQGLQFLIQYYNGEERAKGNILERFSAQQFPDLHSELNLSSLELGDSALYFCASSVPETGSFHEQFFGPGTRLTVL.

The chain employs TRBV19 and TRBJ2-1; 9 bases line up with TRBD2. With 3 bases clipped from V and 4 bases from J, the junction kept 4 bases outside the gene matches. CDR3 size: 15 residues. The germline V gene has CDR1 LNHDA and CDR2 SQIVND (reference sequence). The CDR3 region is CASSMMAGGYNEQFF. The CDR3 nucleotides are TGTGCCAGTAGTATGATGGCGGGAGGGTACAATGAGCAGTTCTTC.

This clonotype was found a few times. The chain couples TRBV3-1 to TRBJ2-1, with TRBD2 matching 10 bases. The trim removed 10 bases at V and 2 bases at J, leaving 14 bases unmatched. CDR3 length: 17 residues. Looked up from germline, CDR1 is LGHDT and CDR2 is YNNKEL (reference sequence). The DNA of the CDR3 is TGTGCCACCAACACCCCCTCAGCGGGAGGGGCCTACAATGAGCAGTTCTTC. This gives the protein CATNTPSAGGAYNEQFF.